A selection of T cell receptor beta chains follows, all from one sample in a study of blood T cell repertoires in COVID-19. Produced via immunoSEQ multiplex PCR; TCRdb's table is partial and in-frame only. The profile shows 300,000 to 400,000 clones, 75% to 90% of them singletons. Sequencing used peripheral blood. These receptors originate from a woman between 50 and 59 years old with COVID-19, enrolled during active disease. Each CDR3 is given with its conserved first and last residue. Fields, in order: V gene, J gene, CDR3 protein.

>TRBV7-2|TRBJ2-1
CASSGSEYNEQFF
>TRBV18|TRBJ2-3
CASSPRWADTSSTDTQYF
>TRBV18|TRBJ2-2
CASSPPGRGYTGELFF
>TRBV6-5|TRBJ1-1
CASSYSLRGTEAFF
>TRBV5-5|TRBJ1-5
CASSLEGARNQPQHF
>TRBV27|TRBJ2-7
CASSLRGPPSPYEQYF
>TRBV15|TRBJ1-6
CATSRRDSPLHF
>TRBV7-3|TRBJ2-6
CASSAVAGPGANVLTF
>TRBV6-2/TRBV6-3|TRBJ2-1
CASSQTSPSYNEQFF
>TRBV27|TRBJ2-2
CASSFTGTGGRTGELFF
>TRBV28|TRBJ2-5
CASSLGARVIKETQYF
>TRBV19|TRBJ1-6
CASSIGGSDSPLHF
>TRBV6-5|TRBJ2-7
CASSHGLATTYEQYF
>TRBV18|TRBJ2-7
CASSKEGSSYEQYF
>TRBV18|TRBJ2-2
CASSPHPGQVTGELFF
>TRBV20-1|TRBJ2-5
CSASRGNQETQYF
>TRBV5-4|TRBJ1-1
CASSLDRGRTEAFF
>TRBV27|TRBJ1-2
CASSQNRARGYTF
>TRBV19|TRBJ2-7
CASSAGLAGGTPSEQYF
>TRBV19|TRBJ1-2
CASTKTFRSGVYGYTF
>TRBV6-1|TRBJ1-5
CASSAGQGWERNQPQHF
>TRBV11-3|TRBJ2-5
CATSPGGVGETQYF
>TRBV28|TRBJ1-1
CASSPSDRGRTEAFF
>TRBV5-6|TRBJ2-5
CASSWGAGREYF
>TRBV6-5|TRBJ2-7
CASMLTPQEQYF
>TRBV5-1|TRBJ2-5
CASSLRPASRETQYF
>TRBV7-2|TRBJ1-2
CASSFTLGYGYTF
>TRBV29-1|TRBJ1-1
CSDRGGTNTEAFF
>TRBV7-2|TRBJ1-1
CASSFYGGQGEAFF
>TRBV7-9|TRBJ2-1
CASSLGGTTYNEQFF
>TRBV19|TRBJ2-1
CASSILSLDNEQFF
>TRBV14|TRBJ2-7
CASSSYYEQYF
>TRBV30|TRBJ1-5
CAWSRGTGNQPQHF
>TRBV12-5|TRBJ2-1
CASVAGGLYNEQFF
>TRBV4-1|TRBJ2-3
CASSPRWAYTDTQYF
>TRBV7-6|TRBJ2-2
CASSQRSTANTGELFF
>TRBV2|TRBJ1-3
CASSRDFPSGNTIYF
>TRBV5-4|TRBJ2-1
CASSLVAGVSYNEQFF
>TRBV19|TRBJ2-3
CASSRSGQYTDTQYF
>TRBV18|TRBJ2-1
CASSPPNRGSSYNEQFF
>TRBV2|TRBJ1-4
CASRGQLNEKLFF
>TRBV2|TRBJ1-5
CASRPNRGGNQPQHF
>TRBV11-3|TRBJ2-7
CASSLVPVLVSDEQYF
>TRBV3-1/TRBV3-2|TRBJ2-3
CASSQVMSGGPVADTQYF